This TCR beta chain stems from a study of T cells after yellow fever vaccination. Study-wide background: Fractions of low cell number were prepared using SMART-Seq v4 Ultra Low Input. Study-wide results and caveats: Peaking faster, on day 5 versus 15, the secondary response was nonetheless weaker. Post-booster samples contained most primary-vaccination clones (approximately 96% CD4, roughly 88% CD8).

A process of 5'RACE template switching, which added a universal primer site and UMIs, was used to make TCR cDNA. One entry per CDR3 protein, called by TCRdb with MiXCR from the 5' RACE reads. Found here are 130,000 or so distinct CDR3 sequences, roughly 15% of them singletons; the top ten hold roughly 45%. This clonotype occurred many times. As yet, its antigen is unknown. The CDR3 consists of 12 residues. The V gene lost 1 base and the J gene lost 7 bases, with 7 bases spanning the gap. Germline values: CDR1 MGHRA, CDR2 YSYEKL. This sequence originates from a man younger than 35 who received the YFV17D yellow fever vaccine. This chain connects TRBV4-1 to TRBJ1-2, with D unclear. The specimen was CD8+ T cells sorted from PBMCs, collected 5 days after the yellow fever booster vaccination. This CDR3 is CASSQGTGGYTF. CDR3 DNA: TGCGCCAGCAGCCAAGGGACTGGTGGCTACACCTTC.